Included here is one T cell receptor beta chain sequence, with context. PCR was performed using 60 Vbeta and 13 Jbeta primers. Data came from immunoSEQ multiplex PCR; TCRdb stores just in-frame clones and leaves some out. The sample lists 75,000 to 90,000 clones, 65% to 75% seen once, with 3.5% to 5% in the top ten. This entry belongs to a study of cytomegalovirus exposure and HLA in healthy donors. The V gene end was trimmed by 5 bases and the J gene end by 5 bases; junction bases not matched to a gene: 2. Germline V gene lookup returns CDR1 SGHTA and CDR2 FQGNSA. The CDR3 spans 13 residues. Material for sequencing was PBMCs. The clonotype originates from a man aged 55 to 70 in good health and CMV-seronegative. V gene TRBV7-2 combines with J gene TRBJ1-2, with 10 nucleotides matching TRBD1. The CDR3 sequence is CASSRDRGYGYTF. CDR3 nucleotides: TGTGCCAGCAGCAGGGACAGGGGTTATGGCTACACCTTC.